Below, 27 T cell receptor beta chains from the same sample are listed, as sequenced in a study of CD8 T cells in ankylosing spondylitis. Broader study findings: About 8 highly homologous variants made up a TCR beta motif that seemed to typify ankylosing spondylitis blood.

MiXCR, run by TCRdb on the 5' RACE reads, gives a single entry per CDR3 protein. The data contain 700,000 to 850,000 distinct CDR3 sequences, about an eighth of them singletons. No antigens are known for them. Sequencing used blood, either unsorted or a sorted T cell fraction (not recorded which). The receptors stem from a male donor with ankylosing spondylitis.

This clonotype was counted only a few times. This rearrangement joins TRBV7-8 to TRBJ1-5; TRBD1 is a possible D gene (5 bases). This CDR3 comprises 13 residues. Germline loops: CDR1 SGHVS, CDR2 FQNEAQ. V dropped 5 bases and J dropped 4 bases, with 9 bases sitting between them. CDR3 loop: CASSKTENQPQHF. Here the CDR3 DNA reads TGTGCCAGCAGCAAGACAGAGAATCAGCCCCAGCATTTT.

Only a few counts were recorded for this clonotype. This rearrangement joins TRBV20-1 to TRBJ2-3; 10 nucleotides match TRBD2. The germline gives CDR1 DFQATT, CDR2 SNEGSKA (reference sequence). The V gene end was trimmed by 3 bases and the J gene end by 13 bases; junction bases not matched to a gene: 10. The CDR3 is 13 residues long. The CDR3 sequence is CSASGSSLAGKYF. Written as DNA, the CDR3 is TGCAGTGCTAGTGGATCTTCACTAGCGGGGAAGTATTTT.

This clonotype was detected a few times. The V and J genes are TRBV29-1 and TRBJ2-3; 10 bases are shared with TRBD2. Trimming removed 0 bases from V and 1 base from J; junction bases left unmatched: 1. The germline V gene has CDR1 SQVTM and CDR2 ANQGSEA. The CDR3 runs 15 residues. The DNA for the CDR3 is TGCAGCGTTGAAGAAGGACTAGCGGGCACAGATACGCAGTATTTT. This gives the protein CSVEEGLAGTDTQYF.

The table lists this clonotype with many counts. This rearrangement joins TRBV29-1 to TRBJ2-4; tentatively, D is TRBD2 (6 bases). There are 12 residues in the CDR3. CDR1 SQVTM and CDR2 ANQGSEA come from the germline V gene. Trimming pared 4 bases from V and 5 bases from J, leaving 9 bases between. CDR3 in amino acids: CSVGDWQNIQYF. In nucleotides, the CDR3 is TGCAGCGTTGGGGACTGGCAAAACATTCAGTACTTC.

In this sample, this clonotype turned up a few times. The chain is built from TRBV27 and TRBJ2-7, with D possibly matching TRBD1 (5 bases). V was shortened by 6 bases and J by 3 bases, with 12 bases between the two germline ends. The CDR3 is 13 amino acids. Germline V gene sequence: CDR1 MNHEY, CDR2 SMNVEV (reference sequence). The CDR3 spells CASRRQNDYEQYF. The CDR3 region has the DNA TGTGCCAGCAGACGACAGAATGACTACGAGCAGTACTTC.

This clonotype appeared a few times. This chain connects TRBV5-1 to TRBJ2-7, with 7 bases fitting TRBD1. In germline, CDR1 is SGHRS, CDR2 YFSETQ. V lost 4 bases, J lost 3 bases, and 10 bases stayed unmatched. This CDR3 spans 15 amino acids. DNA for the CDR3: TGCGCCAGCAGCCCCCGACAGGGTATGGACTACGAGCAGTACTTC. Protein product: CASSPRQGMDYEQYF. Drawing the rest from reference TRBV5-1 and TRBJ2-7, the complete variable domain is KAGVTQTPRYLIKTRGQQVTLSCSPISGHRSVSWYQQTPGQGLQFLFEYFSETQRNKGNFPGRFSGRQFSNSRSEMNVSTLELGDSALYLCASSPRQGMDYEQYFGPGTRLTVT.

This clonotype appeared a few times. With a much larger clone just one base away, this may be a read error. The J gene is TRBJ2-7, the V gene TRBV14; D is uncertain. CDR1 and CDR2 (germline): SGHDN, FVKESK. The CDR3 totals 12 residues. The V end lost 2 bases, the J end lost 0 bases, and 2 bases lay between the germline ends. This CDR3 is CASSQISYEQYF. As DNA, the CDR3 is TGTGCCAGCAGCCAAATCTCCTACGAGCAGTACTTC.

This clonotype was seen a few times. The genes are TRBV7-2 and TRBJ1-2; 9 bases map to TRBD1. This CDR3 is 15 amino acids long. Germline CDR1 and CDR2: SGHTA and FQGNSA. J lost 8 bases, V lost 1 base, and 8 bases had no gene match. The CDR3, as DNA: TGTGCCAGCAGCTTAGGCGGGACAGGGTCGGGAGGCTACACCTTC. It yields the protein CASSLGGTGSGGYTF.

This chain links TRBV12-3 or TRBV12-4 with TRBJ2-7; a possible D gene is TRBD2 (6 bases). Trimming left V 6 bases short and J 7 bases short, with 16 bases between. The CDR3 totals 13 residues. The chain's CDR3 is CASRMGLGREQYF. CDR3 coding DNA: TGTGCCAGCAGAATGGGACTTGGTAGGGAGCAGTACTTC.

This clonotype was counted many times. The chain recombines TRBV28 with TRBJ1-4; D perhaps matches TRBD1 (6 bases). Germline lookup yields CDR1 MDHEN and CDR2 SYDVKM. Trimming left V 3 bases short and J 3 bases short, with 8 bases between. The CDR3 contains 14 residues. The CDR3 sequence is CASSLGGSNEKLFF. The CDR3 DNA is TGTGCCAGCAGTTTGGGGGGCTCTAATGAAAAACTGTTTTTT.

In this sample, this clonotype turned up many times. The chain employs TRBV20-1 and TRBJ2-7; 7 nucleotides line up with TRBD2. The V and J ends lost 2 bases and 0 bases, in that order; junction bases with no gene match: 10. The CDR3 runs 16 residues. From germline, CDR1 is DFQATT and CDR2 SNEGSKA (reference sequence). The CDR3 sequence is CSARTPGGRSSYEQYF. For the CDR3, the DNA is TGCAGTGCTAGAACCCCGGGGGGACGGAGCTCCTACGAGCAGTACTTC.

This chain joins TRBV9 and TRBJ2-5; the match to TRBD1 covers 10 bases. The germline CDR1 and CDR2 sequences are SGDLS and YYNGEE. Germline trimming cut 3 bases from V and 3 bases from J; bases unmatched to any gene: 5. The CDR3 is 15 amino acids. CDR3 in DNA: TGTGCCAGCAGCGCGGCCGGGACAGGGGAAGAGACCCAGTACTTC. As protein: CASSAAGTGEETQYF.

This clonotype was recorded at least ten times. The chain links TRBV7-2 to TRBJ1-1; D remains ambiguous. The germline CDR1 and CDR2 sequences are SGHTA and FQGNSA. The CDR3 consists of 14 residues. V lost 0 bases and J lost 4, with 9 bases in between. The chain's CDR3 is CASSLATAVTEAFF. The CDR3 DNA reads as TGTGCCAGCAGCTTAGCGACGGCCGTCACTGAAGCTTTCTTT.

This chain joins TRBV6-5 and TRBJ2-7, with D possibly matching TRBD1 (6 bases). V dropped 1 base and J dropped 1 base, with 11 bases sitting between them. The CDR3 consists of 15 residues. Germline V lookup: CDR1 MNHEY, CDR2 SVGAGI. CDR3 amino acids: CASSYLGARSYEQYF. Written as DNA, the CDR3 is TGTGCCAGCAGTTACTTGGGGGCTCGGTCCTACGAGCAGTACTTC.

The rearrangement links TRBV5-5 to TRBJ1-5; no reliable D call. V was cut by 0 bases and J by 3 bases, with 7 bases left in between. Germline CDR1 is SGHKS and CDR2 is YYEKEE (reference sequence). This CDR3 comprises 14 residues. The CDR3 here is CASSLEADNQPQHF. CDR3 DNA sequence: TGTGCCAGCAGCTTGGAGGCGGACAATCAGCCCCAGCATTTT. Full variable domain (missing parts from reference TRBV5-5 and TRBJ1-5): DAGVTQSPTHLIKTRGQQVTLRCSPISGHKSVSWYQQVLGQGPQFIFQYYEKEERGRGNFPDRFSARQFPNYSSELNVNALLLGDSALYLCASSLEADNQPQHFGDGTRLSIL.

This sequence joins TRBV20-1 and TRBJ1-1, with D possibly being TRBD1 (6 bases). CDR1 is DFQATT, CDR2 SNEGSKA, per germline (reference sequence). CDR3 length: 14 residues. The germline V and J ends were trimmed by 3 bases and 4 bases, with 15 bases remaining between them. CDR3 DNA sequence: TGCAGTGCTAGTTCTGGGGGCTATGGCACTGAAGCTTTCTTT. Translated, it gives CSASSGGYGTEAFF.

This clonotype has just a few counts. The J gene is TRBJ1-4, the V gene TRBV4-3; 10 bases agree with TRBD1. The ends lost 0 bases at V and 6 bases at J; junction bases unmatched: 13. The CDR3 consists of 19 residues. The V gene's germline CDR1 is LGHNA and CDR2 YSLEER. The DNA for the CDR3 is TGCGCCAGCAGCCAAGATAATTGGGGACAGGGGCCGATGGATGAAAAACTGTTTTTT. It encodes CASSQDNWGQGPMDEKLFF.

This clonotype was detected once. This clone may be a read error of a much larger clone one base away. The V call is TRBV20-1, the J call TRBJ1-5; D gene unclear. The V gene lost 6 bases and the J gene lost 2 bases, with 11 bases spanning the gap. This CDR3 spans 13 amino acids. Looked up from germline, CDR1 is DFQATT and CDR2 is SNEGSKA (reference sequence). CDR3 residues: CSAGRRCNQPQHF. CDR3 nucleotides: TGCAGTGCCGGGCGGAGGTGCAATCAGCCCCAGCATTTT.

This clonotype has a handful of counts. The J gene is TRBJ2-1, the V gene TRBV4-1; no clear D gene. The CDR3 has 16 residues. The V and J ends lost 1 base and 3 bases respectively, with 13 bases between them. Germline V lookup: CDR1 MGHRA, CDR2 YSYEKL. The CDR3 loop reads CASSQGERDIYNEQFF. CDR3 in DNA: TGCGCCAGCAGCCAAGGAGAGCGCGACATCTACAATGAGCAGTTCTTC.

V and J are TRBV12-3 or TRBV12-4 and TRBJ1-5; no definite D call. V was shortened by 5 bases and J by 4 bases, with 15 bases between the two germline ends. This CDR3 spans 15 amino acids. DNA for the CDR3: TGTGCCAGCAGTGTGGGGTGGCAGAGTAATCAGCCCCAGCATTTT. This gives the protein CASSVGWQSNQPQHF.

This clonotype was counted many times. The junction and the germline gene differ at one end; a read error may be behind it. V usage is TRBV18 and J usage is TRBJ1-2; D is undetermined. The CDR3 spans 11 residues. Germline values: CDR1 KGHSH, CDR2 LQKENI. The CDR3 sequence: CASSPLYGYTF. CDR3 nucleotides: TGTGCCAGCTCGCCACTCTATGGCTACACCTTC.

This clonotype was seen repeatedly, ten times or more. V and J are TRBV20-1 and TRBJ1-5; D is ambiguous. Trimming took 0 bases from V and 6 from J, leaving 6 bases between them. The CDR3 is 12 residues long. In germline, CDR1 is DFQATT, CDR2 SNEGSKA (reference sequence). The CDR3 loop is CSARESSQPQHF. Here the CDR3 DNA reads TGCAGTGCTAGAGAGTCCAGTCAGCCCCAGCATTTT.

The chain couples TRBV5-1 to TRBJ2-7; D perhaps matches TRBD2 (8 bases). In germline, CDR1 is SGHRS, CDR2 YFSETQ. The CDR3 totals 16 residues. With 4 bases removed from V and 3 bases from J, the gap between germline ends came to 20 bases. CDR3: CASSPAGRDRIYEQYF. The DNA of the CDR3 is TGCGCCAGCAGCCCCGCCGGGAGGGACAGAATCTACGAGCAGTACTTC.

As concerns this clonotype: With a much larger clone just one base away, this may be a read error. The gene calls are TRBV7-3 and TRBJ2-1, with no clear D. The V and J ends lost 0 bases and 4 bases respectively, with 4 bases between them. Germline values: CDR1 SGHTA, CDR2 FQGTGA. This CDR3 has 13 amino acids. The CDR3 here is CASSLTHYNEQFF. CDR3 in DNA: TGTGCCAGCAGCTTAACCCATTACAATGAGCAGTTCTTC.

This clonotype was detected only a few times. The chain carries TRBV18 and TRBJ1-1; a possible D gene is TRBD1 (6 bases). Trimming removed 1 base from V and 1 base from J, with 10 bases in between. The germline CDR1 and CDR2 sequences are KGHSH and LQKENI. This CDR3 is built from 15 residues. The CDR3 is CASSPLQGPNTEAFF. CDR3 bases: TGTGCCAGCTCACCACTACAGGGCCCGAACACTGAAGCTTTCTTT. The full variable domain, in which reference TRBV18 and TRBJ1-1 provide the parts outside the CDR3, is NAGVMQNPRHLVRRRGQEARLRCSPMKGHSHVYWYRQLPEEGLKFMVYLQKENIIDESGMPKERFSAEFPKEGPSILRIQQVVRGDSAAYFCASSPLQGPNTEAFFGQGTRLTVV.

The V and J genes are TRBV9 and TRBJ2-1, with 7 bases identical to TRBD2. Germline V lookup: CDR1 SGDLS, CDR2 YYNGEE. The J segment lost 5 bases and the V segment lost 0 bases, leaving 8 bases of the junction unmatched. The CDR3 spans 16 residues. As DNA, the CDR3 is TGTGCCAGCAGCGTAGGATCTGGGGCGGGGGACAATGAGCAGTTCTTC. It specifies CASSVGSGAGDNEQFF. Based on the CDR3 plus reference TRBV9 and TRBJ2-1, the full variable domain is DSGVTQTPKHLITATGQRVTLRCSPRSGDLSVYWYQQSLDQGLQFLIQYYNGEERAKGNILERFSAQQFPDLHSELNLSSLELGDSALYFCASSVGSGAGDNEQFFGPGTRLTVL.

In this sample, this clonotype turned up a few times. CDR3: CSARQGTGAPYEQYF. The CDR3 DNA reads as TGCAGTGCTAGACAGGGGACAGGGGCCCCATACGAGCAGTACTTC. V and J are TRBV20-1 and TRBJ2-7, with 10 bases lining up with TRBD1. There are 15 residues in the CDR3. V lost 2 bases and J lost 4; bases outside the gene matches: 8. Germline values: CDR1 DFQATT, CDR2 SNEGSKA (reference sequence).